This TCR beta chain is from a study of T cells in women clearing cervical HPV infection. Study-wide context: With HLA typing for only a few women, HLA confounding remains possible. Overall study results and limits: Each sample's T-cell count was unknown, possibly confounding richness. Associations may precede or follow infection; HPV-specific or memory T cells were not isolated. CIN3+ cases had significantly higher TCR richness than controls; evenness did not differ.

Generated by immunoSEQ multiplex PCR, the TCRdb table keeps only in-frame clones and is missing some. Recorded for this sample: tens of thousands of clones. CDR3 length: 14 residues. Germline CDR1 and CDR2: SGHRS and YFSETQ. V gave up 7 bases and J gave up 4 bases; unmatched junction bases: 4. A note on this clone: Its antigen is undetermined. The sequence runs out 3 residues before the end of the CDR3; the remainder is reconstructed from the germline J gene.

The receptor was derived from a woman between 18 and 69 years old with a cervical HPV16 infection that either progressed to CIN3+ or cleared (not recorded which). This chain connects TRBV5-1 to TRBJ2-1; 11 nucleotides line up with TRBD2. The specimen sequenced was blood buffy coat. CDR3 DNA (partial): TGCGCCAGCGGGGGGACTAGCGGATACAATGAG. Amino acid sequence: CASGGTSGYNE. The full CDR3 is CASGGTSGYNEQFF. Combining the CDR3 with reference TRBV5-1 and TRBJ2-1 gives the whole variable domain KAGVTQTPRYLIKTRGQQVTLSCSPISGHRSVSWYQQTPGQGLQFLFEYFSETQRNKGNFPGRFSGRQFSNSRSEMNVSTLELGDSALYLCASGGTSGYNEQFFGPGTRLTVL.